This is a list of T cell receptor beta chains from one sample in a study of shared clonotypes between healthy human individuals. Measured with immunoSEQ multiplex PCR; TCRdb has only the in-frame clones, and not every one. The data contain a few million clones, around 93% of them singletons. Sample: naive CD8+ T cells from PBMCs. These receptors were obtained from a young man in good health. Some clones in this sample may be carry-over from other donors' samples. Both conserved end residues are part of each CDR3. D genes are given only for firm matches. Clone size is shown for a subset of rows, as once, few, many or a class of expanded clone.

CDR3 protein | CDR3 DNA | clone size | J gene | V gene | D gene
CASSDSLTSGRVGGELFF | TGTGCCAGCAGTGACTCCCTAACTAGCGGGAGGGTTGGCGGGGAGCTGTTTTTT | NA | TRBJ2-2 | TRBV2 | TRBD2
CASSSAGSYNEQFF | TGTGCCAGCAGCTCCGCCGGCTCCTACAATGAGCAGTTCTTC | NA | TRBJ2-1 | TRBV7-9 | NA
CASSSGANVLTF | TGTGCCAGCAGTTCTGGGGCCAACGTCCTGACTTTC | NA | TRBJ2-6 | TRBV27 | NA
CASREGTVGYEQYF | TGTGCCAGCAGGGAGGGGACGGTCGGATACGAGCAGTACTTC | NA | TRBJ2-7 | TRBV11-2 | NA
CASSPILRVLIKDEQFF | TGTGCCAGCAGTCCTATCCTCCGGGTTCTTATCAAGGATGAGCAGTTCTTC | NA | TRBJ2-1 | TRBV27 | NA
CASSAVDGYTF | TGTGCCAGCAGTGCTGTGGATGGCTACACCTTC | NA | TRBJ1-2 | TRBV2 | NA
CASSATGRGRNEKLFF | TGTGCCAGTAGTGCTACAGGGAGGGGGAGGAATGAAAAACTGTTTTTT | NA | TRBJ1-4 | TRBV19 | NA
CASSLLSKSHEQYF | TGTGCCAGCAGTTTACTATCAAAGAGCCACGAGCAGTACTTC | NA | TRBJ2-7 | TRBV27 | NA
CASTLTAWNTEAFF | TGTGCCAGTACTCTTACAGCCTGGAACACTGAAGCTTTCTTT | NA | TRBJ1-1 | TRBV19 | NA
CASSLSGPLVGDTQYF | TGTGCCAGCAGTTTATCGGGGCCTCTCGTCGGAGATACGCAGTATTTT | once | TRBJ2-3 | TRBV28 | NA
CASSKGGQDGYTF | TGTGCCAGCAGCAAAGGGGGACAAGATGGCTACACCTTC | NA | TRBJ1-2 | TRBV21-1 | NA
CASSLGAGANEQYF | TGTGCCAGCAGCTTAGGAGCGGGAGCTAACGAGCAGTACTTC | NA | TRBJ2-7 | TRBV7-9 | TRBD2
CASSLRGPNEKLFF | TGTGCCAGCAGCTTGCGGGGTCCTAATGAAAAACTGTTTTTT | NA | TRBJ1-4 | TRBV7-9 | NA
CASSLDRAYEQYF | TGTGCCAGCAGCTTAGACAGAGCCTACGAGCAGTACTTC | NA | TRBJ2-7 | TRBV7-3 | NA
CATSRRSTDTQYF | TGTGCCACCAGCAGGCGTTCCACAGATACGCAGTATTTT | NA | TRBJ2-3 | TRBV15 | NA
CASSLIRDRVQETQYF | TGTGCCAGCAGCTTAATCAGGGACAGGGTCCAAGAGACCCAGTACTTC | NA | TRBJ2-5 | TRBV11-2 | TRBD1
CASSLGRIYEQYF | TGTGCCAGCAGCTTAGGACGGATCTACGAGCAGTACTTC | NA | TRBJ2-7 | TRBV11-2 | NA
CASSPKAPYEQYF | TGCGCCAGCAGCCCGAAGGCTCCCTACGAGCAGTACTTC | NA | TRBJ2-7 | TRBV5-1 | NA
CASSLGPKIQETQYF | TGTGCCAGCAGCTTAGGTCCGAAGATCCAAGAGACCCAGTACTTC | NA | TRBJ2-5 | TRBV7-9 | NA
CASSQGGGQQSTDTQYF | TGTGCCAGCAGCCAGGGGGGGGGACAGCAAAGCACAGATACGCAGTATTTT | NA | TRBJ2-3 | TRBV7-8 | NA
CASSQLTRVSGTDTQYF | TGCGCCAGCAGCCAACTTACTAGAGTCTCAGGCACAGATACGCAGTATTTT | NA | TRBJ2-3 | TRBV4-1 | NA
CASSFGQGAIDTQYF | TGTGCCAGCAGTTTCGGACAGGGGGCAATAGATACGCAGTATTTT | NA | TRBJ2-3 | TRBV6-6 | TRBD1
CASSLGGSNQPQHF | TGCGCCAGCAGCCTCGGGGGGAGCAATCAGCCCCAGCATTTT | NA | TRBJ1-5 | TRBV4-1 | NA
CASRPGRVTEAFF | TGTGCCAGCAGGCCCGGGAGGGTGACTGAAGCTTTCTTT | NA | TRBJ1-1 | TRBV13 | NA
CASSKVRGPDQTLSTDTQYF | TGTGCCAGCAGCAAAGTTAGGGGGCCGGATCAGACTCTAAGCACAGATACGCAGTATTTT | NA | TRBJ2-3 | TRBV21-1 | NA
CASSQGVGSALTGELFF | TGCGCCAGCAGCCAAGGAGTAGGGAGCGCCCTCACCGGGGAGCTGTTTTTT | NA | TRBJ2-2 | TRBV4-3 | NA